Given below is one T cell receptor (beta chain) in context. This clonotype turned up a few times. Its antigen target is currently unknown. The record has no base qualities; no much larger clone is one base away. Libraries were constructed by RT-PCR. The sample was run on an Illumina HiSeq 2500. TCRdb passed the public sequencing reads through fastp at Q25 and MiXCR, retaining productive beta sequences. Identical CDR3 protein sequences are pooled into one entry, listed with their most common genes and DNA. In all, the sample holds 530,000 or so distinct CDR3 sequences, and 10% to 15% of those were seen once. About 9.4% of the sample is taken by the ten largest. These data come from a study of response to subunit inactivated influenza vaccine (dated by TCRdb to the late 2010s). Notes on the research overall: Deep quantitative T cell receptor repertoire profiling was used in the study to track responses to a trivalent subunit inactivated influenza vaccine. Broad study findings and their caveats: It was suggested by the authors that each seasonal influenza vaccination may recruit only a limited number of new T cells.

CDR1 and CDR2 are drawn from the germline V gene: SGHTA, FQGNSA. V and J lose 1 base and 0 bases, and a span of 16 bases separates them. Measured from the cysteine to the phenylalanine, the CDR3 is 18 residues long. Here the CDR3 DNA is all that survives: 54 bases in frame from base 1. The chain was built from TRBV7-2 and TRBJ2-4; no D segment can be confidently identified. Sequenced here: PBMCs from blood, sampled on the day of vaccination. This TCR was sampled from a man over 45 who received an inactivated influenza vaccine. Donor details come from another sample of the same person, matched by shared clones. The bases are TGTGCCAGCAGCTTAGGGCCGGTGGGCCCTTTAGCCAAAAACATTCAGTACTTC. It translates as CASSLGPVGPLAKNIQYF.